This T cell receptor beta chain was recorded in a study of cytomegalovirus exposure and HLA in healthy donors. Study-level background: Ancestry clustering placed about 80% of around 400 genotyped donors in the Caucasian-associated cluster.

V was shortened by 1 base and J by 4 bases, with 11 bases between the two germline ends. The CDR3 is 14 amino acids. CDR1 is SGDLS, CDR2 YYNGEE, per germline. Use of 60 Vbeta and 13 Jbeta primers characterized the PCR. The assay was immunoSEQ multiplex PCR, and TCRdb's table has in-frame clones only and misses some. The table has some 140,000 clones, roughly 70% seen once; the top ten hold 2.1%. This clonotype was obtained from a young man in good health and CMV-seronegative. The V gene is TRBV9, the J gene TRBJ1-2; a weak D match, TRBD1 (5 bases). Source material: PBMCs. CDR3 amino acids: CASSVRDSPYGYTF. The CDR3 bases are TGTGCCAGCAGCGTACGTGACAGTCCCTATGGCTACACCTTC.